Below are 9 T cell receptor beta chains sequenced from a single sample in a study of molecular identifiers for immune sequencing clone quantification. In TCRdb, the PCR reads were re-called with MiXCR into one record per CDR3 protein. The repertoire holds 460,000 or so distinct CDR3 sequences, 20% to 25% seen once, with about 0.84% in the top ten. Material for sequencing was naive CD8+ T cells from blood, with Jurkat cell RNA spiked in. The sample's subset: FACS-sorted CD8+CD4-CCR7+CD45RA+ naive T cells. These receptors were obtained from a human donor in good health. Some libraries in this study had Jurkat cell RNA spiked in.

This clonotype was seen a few times. V and J are TRBV7-9 and TRBJ2-2, with no clear D. Trimming removed 4 bases from V and 1 base from J, with 16 bases in between. In germline, CDR1 is SEHNR, CDR2 FQNEAQ (reference sequence). This CDR3 has 17 amino acids. For the CDR3, the DNA is TGTGCCAGCAGCTCACCCGGCCGCGGATTGAACACCGGGGAGCTGTTTTTT. The encoded protein is CASSSPGRGLNTGELFF.

This clonotype was seen at least ten times. The J gene is TRBJ2-7, the V gene TRBV20-1, with TRBD2 identical over 10 bases. V shed 5 bases and J 0 bases; nucleotides not matched to a gene: 4. The CDR3 consists of 14 residues. In germline, CDR1 is DFQATT, CDR2 SNEGSKA (reference sequence). For the CDR3, the DNA is TGCAGTGCTGACGGACTAGCGGACTCCTACGAGCAGTACTTC. Translated: CSADGLADSYEQYF.

V gene TRBV27 combines with J gene TRBJ2-3; TRBD1 matches at 7 bases. This CDR3 contains 16 residues. Germline CDR1 reads MNHEY; CDR2 reads SMNVEV (reference sequence). V was pared by 8 bases and J by 3 bases, with 14 bases of the junction left unmatched. In DNA, the CDR3 is TGTGCCAGCGGCCAAGACAGGGTGATCGGGACAGATACGCAGTATTTT. Its protein product is CASGQDRVIGTDTQYF.

The chain combines TRBV27 with TRBJ2-1; TRBD1 agrees at 9 bases. The V gene's germline CDR1 is MNHEY and CDR2 SMNVEV (reference sequence). The CDR3 is 15 residues long. The ends lost 0 bases at V and 8 bases at J; junction bases unmatched: 5. The CDR3 sequence: CASSLSGTGIHEQFF. CDR3 DNA sequence: TGTGCCAGCAGTTTATCCGGGACAGGGATCCATGAGCAGTTCTTC.

This chain links TRBV3-1 with TRBJ2-7; 11 positions match TRBD2. Germline V gives CDR1 LGHDT, CDR2 YNNKEL (reference sequence). With V trimmed by 1 base and J by 3 bases, 5 bases remained unmatched. The CDR3 contains 16 residues. DNA of the CDR3: TGTGCCAGCAGCCAAGGGCTAGCGGGGGGCGTCTACGAGCAGTACTTC. As protein: CASSQGLAGGVYEQYF.

Turning to this clonotype: An end of the junction does not agree with germline; a read error may underlie this. The V gene is TRBV5-3, the J gene TRBJ2-7; D perhaps matches TRBD2 (6 bases). TRBV5-3 is sorted into the ORF group, with uncertain function. The CDR3 spans 14 residues. The CDR3: CASSLGGADYEQYF. As DNA, the CDR3 is TGTGCCAGCAGCTTGGGCGGGGCCGACTACGAGCAGTACTTC.

This clonotype was seen repeatedly, ten times or more. J is TRBJ1-5 and V is TRBV24-1; D may be TRBD1 (6 bases). The germline CDR1 and CDR2 sequences are KGHDR and SFDVKD. This CDR3 has 14 amino acids. V lost 4 bases to trimming and J lost 2 bases, with 8 bases between them. The CDR3 DNA reads as TGTGCCACCAGTGAACCAGGGGGCAATCAGCCCCAGCATTTT. Residues: CATSEPGGNQPQHF.

This chain connects TRBV6-2 or TRBV6-3 to TRBJ2-7; no definite D call. In germline, CDR1 is MNHEY, CDR2 SVGEGT. This CDR3 contains 14 residues. V was cut by 2 bases and J by 3 bases, with 11 bases left in between. The CDR3 DNA sequence: TGTGCCAGCAGTTACGTTGGCCTCAGCTACGAGCAGTACTTC. It encodes CASSYVGLSYEQYF.

The chain links TRBV24-1 to TRBJ2-3; D perhaps matches TRBD1 (7 bases). V was shortened by 6 bases and J by 0 bases, with 15 bases between the two germline ends. Germline values: CDR1 KGHDR, CDR2 SFDVKD. This CDR3 has 16 amino acids. Here the CDR3 reads CATSRSRGASTDTQYF. CDR3 nucleotides: TGTGCCACCAGTCGTTCCAGGGGGGCTAGCACAGATACGCAGTATTTT.